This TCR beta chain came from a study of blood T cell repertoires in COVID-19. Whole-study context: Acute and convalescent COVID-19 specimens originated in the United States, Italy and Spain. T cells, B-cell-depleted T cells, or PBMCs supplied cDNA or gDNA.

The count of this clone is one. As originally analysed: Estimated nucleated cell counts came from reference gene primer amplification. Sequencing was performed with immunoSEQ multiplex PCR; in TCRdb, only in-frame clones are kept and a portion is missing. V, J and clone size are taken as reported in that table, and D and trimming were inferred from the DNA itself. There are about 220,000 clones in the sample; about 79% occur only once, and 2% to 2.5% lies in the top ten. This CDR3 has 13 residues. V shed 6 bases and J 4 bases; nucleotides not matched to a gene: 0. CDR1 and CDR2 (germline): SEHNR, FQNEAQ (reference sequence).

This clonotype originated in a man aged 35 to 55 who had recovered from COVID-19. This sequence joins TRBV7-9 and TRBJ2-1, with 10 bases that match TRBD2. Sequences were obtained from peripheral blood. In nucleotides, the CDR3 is TGTGCCAGCAGACTAGCGGGGTACAATGAGCAGTTCTTC. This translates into CASRLAGYNEQFF.